Shown below are 3 T cell receptor beta chains from a single sample sequenced in a study of blood T cell repertoires in COVID-19. The table came from immunoSEQ multiplex PCR; TCRdb's copy has only in-frame clones and leaves some out. The table shows some 320,000 clones, with about 85% occurring only once. The sequencing input was PBMCs or T cells enriched from blood (not recorded which). The origin of the receptors is a woman in her twenties or thirties who had been exposed to COVID-19.

This clone was counted once. The chain has TRBV5-1 and TRBJ1-4; D not resolved. Germline CDR1 and CDR2: SGHRS and YFSETQ. The CDR3 is made up of 15 amino acids. V was trimmed by 0 bases and J by 4 bases, leaving 10 bases between them. The CDR3 spells CASSLGGGNNEKLFF. CDR3 bases: TGCGCCAGCAGCTTGGGAGGAGGGAATAATGAAAAACTGTTTTTT.

The chain has TRBV7-9 and TRBJ2-7; TRBD2 agrees at 13 bases. This CDR3 has 15 amino acids. Germline trimming cut 5 bases from V and 3 bases from J; bases unmatched to any gene: 4. Per the germline V gene, CDR1 is SEHNR and CDR2 is FQNEAQ (reference sequence). The CDR3 spells CASSPTSGRDYEQYF. In DNA, the CDR3 is TGTGCCAGCAGCCCTACTAGCGGGAGGGACTACGAGCAGTACTTC.

The chain is built from TRBV2 and TRBJ2-1; TRBD2 aligns across 13 bases. Germline-derived CDR1 and CDR2 are SNHLY and FYNNEI. V lost 6 bases to trimming and J lost 3 bases; unmatched junction nucleotides: 2. The CDR3 extends over 15 amino acids. CDR3 coding DNA: TGTGCCAGCAGAAGACTAGCGGGAGGCTACAATGAGCAGTTCTTC. As protein: CASRRLAGGYNEQFF.